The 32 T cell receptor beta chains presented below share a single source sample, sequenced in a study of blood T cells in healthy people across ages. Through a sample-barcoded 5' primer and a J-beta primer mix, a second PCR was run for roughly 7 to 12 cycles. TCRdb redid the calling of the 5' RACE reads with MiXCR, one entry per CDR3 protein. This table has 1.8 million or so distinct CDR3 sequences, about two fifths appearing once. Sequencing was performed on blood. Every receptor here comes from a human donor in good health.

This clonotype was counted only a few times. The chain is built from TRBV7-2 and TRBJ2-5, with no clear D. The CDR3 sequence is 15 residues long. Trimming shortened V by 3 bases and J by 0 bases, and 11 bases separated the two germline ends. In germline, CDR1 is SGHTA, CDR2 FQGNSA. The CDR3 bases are TGTGCCAGCAGCTTCCAACCCAGGAACCAAGAGACCCAGTACTTC. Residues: CASSFQPRNQETQYF. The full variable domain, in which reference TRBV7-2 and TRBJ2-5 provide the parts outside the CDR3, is GAGVSQSPSNKVTEKGKDVELRCDPISGHTALYWYRQSLGQGLEFLIYFQGNSAPDKSGLPSDRFSAERTGGSVSTLTIQRTQQEDSAVYLCASSFQPRNQETQYFGPGTRLLVL.

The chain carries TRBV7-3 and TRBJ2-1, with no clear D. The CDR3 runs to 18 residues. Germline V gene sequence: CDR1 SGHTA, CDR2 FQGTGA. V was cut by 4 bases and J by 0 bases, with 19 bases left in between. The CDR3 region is CASSSYPRLINSYNEQFF. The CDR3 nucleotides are TGTGCCAGCAGCTCCTACCCCCGACTGATAAACTCCTACAATGAGCAGTTCTTC.

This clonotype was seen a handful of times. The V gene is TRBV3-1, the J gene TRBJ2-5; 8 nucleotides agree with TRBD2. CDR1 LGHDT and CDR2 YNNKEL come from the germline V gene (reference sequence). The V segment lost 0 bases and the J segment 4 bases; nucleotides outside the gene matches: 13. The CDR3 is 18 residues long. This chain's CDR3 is CASSQDLVKGLEGETQYF. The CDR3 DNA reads TGTGCCAGCAGCCAAGATCTAGTTAAGGGACTAGAGGGAGAGACCCAGTACTTC.

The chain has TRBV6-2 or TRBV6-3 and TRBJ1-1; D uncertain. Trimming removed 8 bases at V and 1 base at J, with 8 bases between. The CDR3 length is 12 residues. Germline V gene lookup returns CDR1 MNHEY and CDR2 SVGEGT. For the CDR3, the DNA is TGTGCCAGCCTACAGTGGAACACTGAAGCTTTCTTT. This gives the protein CASLQWNTEAFF.

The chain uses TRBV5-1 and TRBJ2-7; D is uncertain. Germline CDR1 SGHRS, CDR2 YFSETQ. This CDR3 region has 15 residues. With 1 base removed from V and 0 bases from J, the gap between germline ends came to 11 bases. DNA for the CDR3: TGCGCCAGCAGCTTGAATTCGGTTAGCTCCTACGAGCAGTACTTC. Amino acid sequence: CASSLNSVSSYEQYF. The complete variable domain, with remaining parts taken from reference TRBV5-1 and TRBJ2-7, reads KAGVTQTPRYLIKTRGQQVTLSCSPISGHRSVSWYQQTPGQGLQFLFEYFSETQRNKGNFPGRFSGRQFSNSRSEMNVSTLELGDSALYLCASSLNSVSSYEQYFGPGTRLTVT.

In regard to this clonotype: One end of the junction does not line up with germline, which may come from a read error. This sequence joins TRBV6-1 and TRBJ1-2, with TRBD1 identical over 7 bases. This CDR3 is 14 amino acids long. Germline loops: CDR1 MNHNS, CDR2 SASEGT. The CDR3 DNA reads TGTGTCAGCAGTTCTCCCGACAGGGCCTATGGCTACACCTTC. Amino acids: CVSSSPDRAYGYTF.

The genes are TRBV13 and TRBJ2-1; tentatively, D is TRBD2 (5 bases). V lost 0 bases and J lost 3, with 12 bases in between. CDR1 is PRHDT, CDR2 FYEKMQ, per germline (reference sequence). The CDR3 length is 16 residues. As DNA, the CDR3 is TGTGCCAGCAGCTTAGGCCTAGCAATAGGCTACAATGAGCAGTTCTTC. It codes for CASSLGLAIGYNEQFF.

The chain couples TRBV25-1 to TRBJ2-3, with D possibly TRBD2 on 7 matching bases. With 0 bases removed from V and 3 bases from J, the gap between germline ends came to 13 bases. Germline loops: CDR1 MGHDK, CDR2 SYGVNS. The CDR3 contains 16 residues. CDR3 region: CASSEYEGRGTDTQYF. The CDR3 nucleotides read TGTGCCAGCAGTGAATATGAAGGGAGGGGGACAGATACGCAGTATTTT.

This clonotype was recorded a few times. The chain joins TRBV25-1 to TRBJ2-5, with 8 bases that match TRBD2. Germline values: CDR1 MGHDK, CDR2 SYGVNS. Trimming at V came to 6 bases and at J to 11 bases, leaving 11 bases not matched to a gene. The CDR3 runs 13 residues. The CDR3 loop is CASRDTYGREQYF. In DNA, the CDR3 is TGTGCCAGCAGGGACACCTACGGGAGGGAGCAGTACTTC.

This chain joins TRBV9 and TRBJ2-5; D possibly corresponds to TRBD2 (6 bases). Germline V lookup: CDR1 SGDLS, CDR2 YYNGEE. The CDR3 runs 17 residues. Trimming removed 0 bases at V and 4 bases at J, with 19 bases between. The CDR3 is CASSVGGRRLIGETQYF. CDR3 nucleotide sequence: TGTGCCAGCAGCGTAGGTGGGAGGCGACTCATCGGAGAGACCCAGTACTTC.

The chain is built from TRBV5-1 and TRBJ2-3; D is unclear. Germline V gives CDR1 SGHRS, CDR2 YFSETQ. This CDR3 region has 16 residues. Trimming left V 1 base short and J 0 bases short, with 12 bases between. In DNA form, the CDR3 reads TGCGCCAGCAGCTTGAGGGCAGGTCCTAGCACAGATACGCAGTATTTT. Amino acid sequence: CASSLRAGPSTDTQYF.

The CDR3 loop reads CSVDAGSTDTQYF. CDR3 sequence (DNA): TGCAGCGTTGACGCGGGTTCCACAGATACGCAGTATTTT. This chain uses TRBV29-1 with TRBJ2-3, with a tentative D call TRBD2 (5 bases). There are 13 residues in the CDR3. Germline V gene sequence: CDR1 SQVTM, CDR2 ANQGSEA. Trimming removed 3 bases from V and 2 bases from J, with 9 bases in between.

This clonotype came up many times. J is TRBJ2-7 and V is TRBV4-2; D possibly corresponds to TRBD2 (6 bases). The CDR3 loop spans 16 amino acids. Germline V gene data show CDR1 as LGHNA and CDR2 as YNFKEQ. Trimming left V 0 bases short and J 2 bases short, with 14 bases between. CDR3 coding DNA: TGTGCCAGCAGCCAAGATCTGTCCAGGGAGGCCTACGAGCAGTACTTC. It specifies CASSQDLSREAYEQYF.

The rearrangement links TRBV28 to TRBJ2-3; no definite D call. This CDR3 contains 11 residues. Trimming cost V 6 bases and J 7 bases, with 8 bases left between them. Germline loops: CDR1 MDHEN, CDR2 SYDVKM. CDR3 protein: CASSPSHTQYF. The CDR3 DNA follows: TGTGCCAGCAGCCCCTCGCATACGCAGTATTTT.

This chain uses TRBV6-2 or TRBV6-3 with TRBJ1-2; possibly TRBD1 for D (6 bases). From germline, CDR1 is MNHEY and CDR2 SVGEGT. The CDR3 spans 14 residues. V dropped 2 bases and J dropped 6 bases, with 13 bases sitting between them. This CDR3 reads CASSYGTGLDGYTF. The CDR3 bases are TGTGCCAGCAGTTACGGTACAGGGTTGGATGGCTACACCTTC.

This CDR3 reads CASRLRDAYYEQYF. The CDR3 DNA follows: TGTGCCAGCAGACTCAGGGACGCCTACTACGAGCAGTACTTC. The chain uses TRBV7-2 and TRBJ2-7, with D perhaps assigned TRBD1 or TRBD2 (5 bases each). The germline V and J ends were trimmed by 6 bases and 3 bases, with 15 bases remaining between them. The CDR3 totals 14 residues. Germline values: CDR1 SGHTA, CDR2 FQGNSA.

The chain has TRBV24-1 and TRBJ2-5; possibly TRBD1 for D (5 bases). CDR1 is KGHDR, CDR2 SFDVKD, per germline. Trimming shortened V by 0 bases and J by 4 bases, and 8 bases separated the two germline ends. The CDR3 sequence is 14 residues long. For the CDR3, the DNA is TGTGCCACCAGTGATTTGGACAGCCGAGAGACCCAGTACTTC. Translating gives CATSDLDSRETQYF.

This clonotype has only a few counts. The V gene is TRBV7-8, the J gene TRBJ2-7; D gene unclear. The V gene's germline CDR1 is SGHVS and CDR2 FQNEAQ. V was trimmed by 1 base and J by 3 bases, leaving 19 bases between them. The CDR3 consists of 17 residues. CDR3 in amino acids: CASSLVVRPIPVYEQYF. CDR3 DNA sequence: TGTGCCAGCAGCTTAGTTGTCAGGCCTATCCCCGTCTACGAGCAGTACTTC.

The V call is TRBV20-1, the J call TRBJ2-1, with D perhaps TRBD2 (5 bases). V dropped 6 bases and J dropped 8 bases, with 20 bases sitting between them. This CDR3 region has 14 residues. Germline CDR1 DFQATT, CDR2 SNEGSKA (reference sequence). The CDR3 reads CSADGTLAQDEQFF. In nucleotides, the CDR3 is TGCAGTGCAGACGGAACGCTAGCTCAGGATGAGCAGTTCTTC.

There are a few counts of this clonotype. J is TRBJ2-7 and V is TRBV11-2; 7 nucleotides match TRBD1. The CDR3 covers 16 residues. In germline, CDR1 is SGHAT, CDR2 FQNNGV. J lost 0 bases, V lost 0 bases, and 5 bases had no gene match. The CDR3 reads CASSLELQGSSYEQYF. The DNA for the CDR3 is TGTGCCAGCAGCTTAGAATTACAGGGGAGCTCCTACGAGCAGTACTTC.

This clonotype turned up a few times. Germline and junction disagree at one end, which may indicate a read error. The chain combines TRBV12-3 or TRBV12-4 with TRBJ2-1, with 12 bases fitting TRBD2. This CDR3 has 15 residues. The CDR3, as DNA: TGTGCCAGCAGTTTCCTAGCGGGGGGGTTCAATGGGCAGTTCTTC. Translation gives CASSFLAGGFNGQFF.

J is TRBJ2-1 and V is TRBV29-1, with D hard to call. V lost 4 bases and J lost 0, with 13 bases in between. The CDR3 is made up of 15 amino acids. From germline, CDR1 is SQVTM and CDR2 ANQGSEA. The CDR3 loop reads CSVVSLLSSYNEQFF. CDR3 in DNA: TGCAGCGTTGTTTCTCTTTTAAGCTCCTACAATGAGCAGTTCTTC.

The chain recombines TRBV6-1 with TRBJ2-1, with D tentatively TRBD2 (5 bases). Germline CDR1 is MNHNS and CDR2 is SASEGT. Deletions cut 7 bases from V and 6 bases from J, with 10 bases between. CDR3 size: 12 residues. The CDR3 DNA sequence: TGTGCCAGCATCGGCGGAGGCAATGAGCAGTTCTTC. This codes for CASIGGGNEQFF.

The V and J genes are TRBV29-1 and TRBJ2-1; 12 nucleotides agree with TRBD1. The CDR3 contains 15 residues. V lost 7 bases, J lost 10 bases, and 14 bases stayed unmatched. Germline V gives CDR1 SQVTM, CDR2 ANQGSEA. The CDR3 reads CSAVRRDRGRGEQFF. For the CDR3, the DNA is TGCAGCGCCGTCAGGAGGGACAGGGGGCGCGGGGAGCAGTTCTTC.

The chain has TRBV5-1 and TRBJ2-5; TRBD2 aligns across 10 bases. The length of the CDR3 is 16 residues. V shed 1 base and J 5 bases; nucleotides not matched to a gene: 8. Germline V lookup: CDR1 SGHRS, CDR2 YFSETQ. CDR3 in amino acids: CASSLFGSGGMETQYF. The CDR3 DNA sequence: TGCGCCAGCAGCTTGTTTGGTAGCGGGGGGATGGAGACCCAGTACTTC.

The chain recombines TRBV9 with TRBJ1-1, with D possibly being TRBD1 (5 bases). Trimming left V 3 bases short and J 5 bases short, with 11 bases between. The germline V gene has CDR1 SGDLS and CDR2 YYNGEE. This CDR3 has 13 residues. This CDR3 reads CASSAIDSTEAFF. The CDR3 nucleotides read TGTGCCAGCAGCGCTATAGACAGTACTGAAGCTTTCTTT.

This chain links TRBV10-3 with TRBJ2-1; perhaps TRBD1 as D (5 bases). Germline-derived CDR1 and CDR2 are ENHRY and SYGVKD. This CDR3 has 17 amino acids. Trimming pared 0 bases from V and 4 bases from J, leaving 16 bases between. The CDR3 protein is CAISESPRRAIYNEQFF. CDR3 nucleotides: TGTGCCATCAGTGAGTCCCCGCGCAGGGCAATTTACAATGAGCAGTTCTTC.

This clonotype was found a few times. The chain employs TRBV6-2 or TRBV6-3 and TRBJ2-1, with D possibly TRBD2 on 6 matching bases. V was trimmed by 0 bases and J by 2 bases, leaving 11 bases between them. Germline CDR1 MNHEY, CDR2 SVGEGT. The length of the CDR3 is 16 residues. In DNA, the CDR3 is TGTGCCAGCAGTTACTCTAAGACTAGTACCTACAATGAGCAGTTCTTC. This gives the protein CASSYSKTSTYNEQFF.

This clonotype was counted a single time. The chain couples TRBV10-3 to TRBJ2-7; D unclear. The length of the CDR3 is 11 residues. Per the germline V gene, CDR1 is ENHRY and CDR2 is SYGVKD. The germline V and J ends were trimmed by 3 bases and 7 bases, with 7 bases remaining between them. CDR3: CAISDNGEQYF. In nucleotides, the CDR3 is TGTGCCATCAGTGACAACGGTGAGCAGTACTTC.

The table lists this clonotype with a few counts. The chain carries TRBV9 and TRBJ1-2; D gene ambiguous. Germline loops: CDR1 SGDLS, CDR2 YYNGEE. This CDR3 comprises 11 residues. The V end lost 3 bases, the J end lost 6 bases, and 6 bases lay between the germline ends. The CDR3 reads CASSDRDGYTF. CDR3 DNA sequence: TGTGCCAGCAGCGATCGGGATGGCTACACCTTC.

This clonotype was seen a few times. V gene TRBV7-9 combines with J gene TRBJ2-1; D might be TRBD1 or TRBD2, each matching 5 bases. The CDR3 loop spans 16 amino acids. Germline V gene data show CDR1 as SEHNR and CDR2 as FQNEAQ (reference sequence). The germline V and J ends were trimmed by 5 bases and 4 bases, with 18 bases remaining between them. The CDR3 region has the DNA TGTGCCAGCAGCCCTGACGGGGCGGTTTGGTACAATGAGCAGTTCTTC. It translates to CASSPDGAVWYNEQFF.

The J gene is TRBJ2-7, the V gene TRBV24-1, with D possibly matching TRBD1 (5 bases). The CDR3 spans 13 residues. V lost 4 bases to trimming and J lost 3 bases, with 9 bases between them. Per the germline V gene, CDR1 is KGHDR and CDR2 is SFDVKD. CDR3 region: CATSDPTDYEQYF. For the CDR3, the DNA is TGTGCCACCAGTGACCCGACAGACTACGAGCAGTACTTC.